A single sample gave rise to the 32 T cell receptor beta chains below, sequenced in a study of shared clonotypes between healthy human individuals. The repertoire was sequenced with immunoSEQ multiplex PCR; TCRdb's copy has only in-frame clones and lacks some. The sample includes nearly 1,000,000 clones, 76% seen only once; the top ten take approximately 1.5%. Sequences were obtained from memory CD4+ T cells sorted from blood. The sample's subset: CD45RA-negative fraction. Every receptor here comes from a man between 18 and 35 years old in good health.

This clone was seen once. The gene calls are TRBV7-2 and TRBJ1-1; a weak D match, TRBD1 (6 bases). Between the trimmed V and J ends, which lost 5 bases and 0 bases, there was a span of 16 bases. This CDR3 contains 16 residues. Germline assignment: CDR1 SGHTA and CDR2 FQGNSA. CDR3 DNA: TGTGCCAGCAGCCTAAATGGACAGCCCTTGAACACTGAAGCTTTCTTT. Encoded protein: CASSLNGQPLNTEAFF.

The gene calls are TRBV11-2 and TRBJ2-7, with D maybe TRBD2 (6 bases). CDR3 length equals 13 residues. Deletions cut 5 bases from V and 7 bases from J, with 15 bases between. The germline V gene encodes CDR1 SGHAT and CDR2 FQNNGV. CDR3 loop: CASSPGPAGEQYF. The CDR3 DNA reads TGTGCCAGCAGCCCGGGTCCCGCGGGGGAGCAGTACTTC.

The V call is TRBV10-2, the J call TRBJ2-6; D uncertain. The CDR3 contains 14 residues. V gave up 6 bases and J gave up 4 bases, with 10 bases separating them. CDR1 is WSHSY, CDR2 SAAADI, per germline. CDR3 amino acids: CASSEVLGANVLTF. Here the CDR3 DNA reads TGCGCCAGCAGCGAAGTGTTAGGGGCCAACGTCCTGACTTTC.

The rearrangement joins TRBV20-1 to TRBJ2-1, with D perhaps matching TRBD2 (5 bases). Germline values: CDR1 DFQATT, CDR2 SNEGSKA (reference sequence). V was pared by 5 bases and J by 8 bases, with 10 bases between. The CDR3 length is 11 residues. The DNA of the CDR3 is TGCAGTGCTGGGAGTACCGATGAGCAGTTCTTC. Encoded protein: CSAGSTDEQFF.

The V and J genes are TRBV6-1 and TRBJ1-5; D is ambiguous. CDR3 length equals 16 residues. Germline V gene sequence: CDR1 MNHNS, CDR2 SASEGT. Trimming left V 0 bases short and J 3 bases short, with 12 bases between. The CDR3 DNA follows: TGTGCCAGCAGTGAAGCGCTTCTTTATCCCAATCAGCCCCAGCATTTT. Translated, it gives CASSEALLYPNQPQHF.

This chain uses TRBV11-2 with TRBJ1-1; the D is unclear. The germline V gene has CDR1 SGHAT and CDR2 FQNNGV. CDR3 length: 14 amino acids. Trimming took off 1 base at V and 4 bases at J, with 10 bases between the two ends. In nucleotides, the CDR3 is TGTGCCAGCAGCTTAGCCCCCGCGGGCACTGAAGCTTTCTTT. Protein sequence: CASSLAPAGTEAFF.

The CDR3 nucleotides read TGCAGCGTTTTGGCCTACAATGAGCAGTTCTTC. This codes for CSVLAYNEQFF. This chain connects TRBV29-1 to TRBJ2-1; D gene unclear. The V and J ends lost 5 bases and 2 bases respectively, with 4 bases between them. Germline V lookup: CDR1 SQVTM, CDR2 ANQGSEA. CDR3 size: 11 residues.

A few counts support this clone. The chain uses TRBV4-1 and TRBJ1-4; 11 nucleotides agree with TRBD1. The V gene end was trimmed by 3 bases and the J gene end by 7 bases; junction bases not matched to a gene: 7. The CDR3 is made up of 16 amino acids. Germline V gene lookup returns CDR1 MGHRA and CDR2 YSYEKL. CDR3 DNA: TGCGCCAGCAGCCACGGGGTTGGACAGGGGGCTGAAAAACTGTTTTTT. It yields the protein CASSHGVGQGAEKLFF.

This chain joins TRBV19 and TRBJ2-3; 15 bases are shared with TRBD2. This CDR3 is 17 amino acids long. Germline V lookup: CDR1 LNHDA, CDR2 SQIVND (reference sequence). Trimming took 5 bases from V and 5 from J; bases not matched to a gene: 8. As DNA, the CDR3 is TGTGCCAGTAGTCTCGGACTAGCGGGAGGGCGGGGAGATACGCAGTATTTT. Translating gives CASSLGLAGGRGDTQYF.

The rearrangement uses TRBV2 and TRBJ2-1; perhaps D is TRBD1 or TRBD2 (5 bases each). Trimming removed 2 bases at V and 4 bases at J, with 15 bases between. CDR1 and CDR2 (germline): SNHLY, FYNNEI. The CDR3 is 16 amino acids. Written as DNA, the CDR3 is TGTGCCAGCAGTGAATCGGCAGGGACCTTTTACAATGAGCAGTTCTTC. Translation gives CASSESAGTFYNEQFF.

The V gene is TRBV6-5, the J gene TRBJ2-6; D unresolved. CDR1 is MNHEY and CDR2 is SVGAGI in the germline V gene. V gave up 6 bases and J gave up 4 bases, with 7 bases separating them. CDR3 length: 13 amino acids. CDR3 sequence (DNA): TGTGCCAGCAGGTCCGGCGGGGCCAACGTCCTGACTTTC. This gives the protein CASRSGGANVLTF.

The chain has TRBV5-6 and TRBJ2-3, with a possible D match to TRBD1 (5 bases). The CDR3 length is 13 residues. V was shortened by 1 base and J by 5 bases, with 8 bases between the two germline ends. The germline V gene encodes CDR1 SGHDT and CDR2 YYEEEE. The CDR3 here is CASSLYDRDTQYF. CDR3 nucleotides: TGTGCCAGCAGCTTGTACGACAGAGATACGCAGTATTTT.

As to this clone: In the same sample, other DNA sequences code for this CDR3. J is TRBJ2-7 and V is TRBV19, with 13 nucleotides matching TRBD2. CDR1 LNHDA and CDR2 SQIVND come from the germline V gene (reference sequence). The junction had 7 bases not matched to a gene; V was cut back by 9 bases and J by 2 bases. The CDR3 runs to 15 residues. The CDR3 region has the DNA TGTGCCAGCTCTAGACTAGCGGGAGGTCCCTACGAGCAGTACTTC. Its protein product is CASSRLAGGPYEQYF.

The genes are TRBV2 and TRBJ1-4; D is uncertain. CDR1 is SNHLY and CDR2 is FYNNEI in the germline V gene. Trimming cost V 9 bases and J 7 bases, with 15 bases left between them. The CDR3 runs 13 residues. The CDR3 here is CASTSVLGEKLFF. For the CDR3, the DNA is TGTGCCAGTACCTCGGTTTTGGGTGAAAAACTGTTTTTT.

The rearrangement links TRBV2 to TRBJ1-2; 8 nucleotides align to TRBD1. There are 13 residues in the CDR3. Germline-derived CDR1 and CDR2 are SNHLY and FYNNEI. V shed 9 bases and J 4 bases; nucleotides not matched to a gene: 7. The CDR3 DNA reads TGTGCCAGTAAAGACAGGGGAAGCTATGGCTACACCTTC. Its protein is CASKDRGSYGYTF.

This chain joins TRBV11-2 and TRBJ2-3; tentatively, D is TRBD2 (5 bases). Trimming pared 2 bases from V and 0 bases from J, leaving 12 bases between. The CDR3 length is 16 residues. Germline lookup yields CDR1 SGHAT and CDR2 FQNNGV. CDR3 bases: TGTGCCAGCAGCTTAAGGCTAGCCCTGAGCACAGATACGCAGTATTTT. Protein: CASSLRLALSTDTQYF.

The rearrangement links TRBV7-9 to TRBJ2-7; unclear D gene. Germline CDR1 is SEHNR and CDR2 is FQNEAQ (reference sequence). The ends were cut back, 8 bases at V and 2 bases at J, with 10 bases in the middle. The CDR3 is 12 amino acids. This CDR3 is CASRLGAYEQYF. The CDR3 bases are TGTGCCAGCCGGCTGGGTGCCTACGAGCAGTACTTC. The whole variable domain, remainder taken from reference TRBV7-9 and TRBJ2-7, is DTGVSQNPRHKITKRGQNVTFRCDPISEHNRLYWYRQTLGQGPEFLTYFQNEAQLEKSRLLSDRFSAERPKGSFSTLEIQRTEQGDSAMYLCASRLGAYEQYFGPGTRLTVT.

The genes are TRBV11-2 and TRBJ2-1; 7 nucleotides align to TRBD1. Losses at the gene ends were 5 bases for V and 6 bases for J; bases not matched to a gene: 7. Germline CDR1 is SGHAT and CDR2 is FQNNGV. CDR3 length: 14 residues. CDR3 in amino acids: CASSPDRVANEQFF. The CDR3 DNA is TGTGCCAGCAGCCCTGACAGGGTAGCCAATGAGCAGTTCTTC. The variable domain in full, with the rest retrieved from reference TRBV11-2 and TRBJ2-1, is EAGVAQSPRYKIIEKRQSVAFWCNPISGHATLYWYQQILGQGPKLLIQFQNNGVVDDSQLPKDRFSAERLKGVDSTLKIQPAKLEDSAVYLCASSPDRVANEQFFGPGTRLTVL.

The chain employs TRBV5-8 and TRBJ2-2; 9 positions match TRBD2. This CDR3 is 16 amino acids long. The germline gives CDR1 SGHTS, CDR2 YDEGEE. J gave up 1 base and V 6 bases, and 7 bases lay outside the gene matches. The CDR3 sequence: CASKQRGAKNTGELFF. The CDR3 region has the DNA TGTGCCAGCAAACAGCGGGGGGCTAAGAACACCGGGGAGCTGTTTTTT.

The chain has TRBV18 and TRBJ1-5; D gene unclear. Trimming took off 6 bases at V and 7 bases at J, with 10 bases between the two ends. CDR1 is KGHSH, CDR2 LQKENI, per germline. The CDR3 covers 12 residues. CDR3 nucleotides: TGTGCCAGCTCGGACCCCGGCCAGCCCCAGCATTTT. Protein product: CASSDPGQPQHF. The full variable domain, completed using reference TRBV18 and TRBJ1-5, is NAGVMQNPRHLVRRRGQEARLRCSPMKGHSHVYWYRQLPEEGLKFMVYLQKENIIDESGMPKERFSAEFPKEGPSILRIQQVVRGDSAAYFCASSDPGQPQHFGDGTRLSIL.

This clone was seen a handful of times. CDR3 region: CASSLRMRYEQYF. The CDR3 nucleotides are TGTGCCAGCAGTTTACGCATGAGGTACGAGCAGTACTTC. The rearrangement uses TRBV28 and TRBJ2-7; no definite D call. With 2 bases removed from V and 4 bases from J, the gap between germline ends came to 9 bases. The CDR3 sequence is 13 residues long. Germline-derived CDR1 and CDR2 are MDHEN and SYDVKM.

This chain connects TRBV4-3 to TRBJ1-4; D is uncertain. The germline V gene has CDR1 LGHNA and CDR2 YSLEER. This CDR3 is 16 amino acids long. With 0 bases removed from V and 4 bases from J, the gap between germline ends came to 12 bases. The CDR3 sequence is CASSQDVGLINEKLFF. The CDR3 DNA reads TGCGCCAGCAGCCAAGACGTCGGTCTGATTAATGAAAAACTGTTTTTT.

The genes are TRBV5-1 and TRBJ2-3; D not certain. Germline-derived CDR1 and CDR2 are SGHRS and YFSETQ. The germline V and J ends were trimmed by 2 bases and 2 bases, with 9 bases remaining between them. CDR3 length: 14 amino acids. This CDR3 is CASSLGANTDTQYF. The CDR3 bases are TGCGCCAGCAGCTTAGGAGCAAACACAGATACGCAGTATTTT.

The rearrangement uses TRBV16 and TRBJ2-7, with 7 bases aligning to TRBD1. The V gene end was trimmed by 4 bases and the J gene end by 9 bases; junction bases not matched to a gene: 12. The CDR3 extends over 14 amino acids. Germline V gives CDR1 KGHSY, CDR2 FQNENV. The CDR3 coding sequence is TGTGCCAGCAGCCCGGGACAGCCCTCGATCACGCAGTACTTC. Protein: CASSPGQPSITQYF. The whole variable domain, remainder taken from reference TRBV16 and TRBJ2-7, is GEEVAQTPKHLVRGEGQKAKLYCAPIKGHSYVFWYQQVLKNEFKFLISFQNENVFDETGMPKERFSAKCLPNSPCSLEIQATKLEDSAVYFCASSPGQPSITQYFGPGTRLTVT.

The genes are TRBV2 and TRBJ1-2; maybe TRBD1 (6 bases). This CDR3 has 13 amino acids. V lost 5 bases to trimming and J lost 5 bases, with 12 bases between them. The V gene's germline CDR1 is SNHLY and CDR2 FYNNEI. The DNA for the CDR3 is TGTGCCAGCAGTCGACAGGTGGGATATGGCTACACCTTC. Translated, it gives CASSRQVGYGYTF.

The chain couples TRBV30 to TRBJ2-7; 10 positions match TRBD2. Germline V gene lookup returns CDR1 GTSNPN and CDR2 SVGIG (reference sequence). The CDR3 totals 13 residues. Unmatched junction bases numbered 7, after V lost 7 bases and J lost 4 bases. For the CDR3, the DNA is TGTGCCTACGAACTAGCGGGACTTTACGAGCAGTACTTC. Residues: CAYELAGLYEQYF.

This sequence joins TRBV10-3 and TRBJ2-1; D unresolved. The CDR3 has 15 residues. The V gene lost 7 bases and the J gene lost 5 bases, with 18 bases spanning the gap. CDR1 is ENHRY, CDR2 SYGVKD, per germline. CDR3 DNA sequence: TGTGCCATCAAACTGAGGCTTGATAGGGACAATGAGCAGTTCTTC. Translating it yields CAIKLRLDRDNEQFF.

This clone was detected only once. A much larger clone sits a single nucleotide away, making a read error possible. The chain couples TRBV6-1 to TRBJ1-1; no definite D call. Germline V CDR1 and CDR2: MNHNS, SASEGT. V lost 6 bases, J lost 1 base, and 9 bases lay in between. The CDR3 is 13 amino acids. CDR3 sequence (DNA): TGTGCCAGCAGCCCCTCGGGGAACACTGAAGCTTTCTTT. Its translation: CASSPSGNTEAFF.

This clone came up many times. CDR3 nucleotide sequence: TGTGCCAGCAGTTACTCAAACTCGTACGAGCAGTACTTC. Its protein is CASSYSNSYEQYF. The V call is TRBV6-5, the J call TRBJ2-7; D unresolved. V dropped 0 bases and J dropped 4 bases, with 7 bases sitting between them. Germline loops: CDR1 MNHEY, CDR2 SVGAGI. The CDR3 extends over 13 amino acids.

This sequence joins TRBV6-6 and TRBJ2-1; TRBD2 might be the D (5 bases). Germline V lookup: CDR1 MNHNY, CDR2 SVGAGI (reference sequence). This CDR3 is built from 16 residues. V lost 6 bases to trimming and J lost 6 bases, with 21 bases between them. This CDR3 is CASRLVERTGSNEQFF. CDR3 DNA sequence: TGTGCCAGCAGGCTGGTGGAGCGGACTGGTTCCAATGAGCAGTTCTTC.

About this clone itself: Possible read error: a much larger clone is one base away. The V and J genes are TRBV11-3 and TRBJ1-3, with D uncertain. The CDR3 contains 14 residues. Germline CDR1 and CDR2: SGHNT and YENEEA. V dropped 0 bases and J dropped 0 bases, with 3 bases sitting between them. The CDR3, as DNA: TGTGCCAGCAGCTTAGACAGCTCTGGAAACACCATATATTTT. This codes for CASSLDSSGNTIYF.

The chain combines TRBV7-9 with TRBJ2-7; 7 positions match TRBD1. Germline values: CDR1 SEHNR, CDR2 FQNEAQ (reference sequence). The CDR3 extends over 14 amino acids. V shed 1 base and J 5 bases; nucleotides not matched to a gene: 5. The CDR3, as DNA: TGTGCCAGCAGCTTAGGGGACAGTGGGAACGAGCAGTACTTC. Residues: CASSLGDSGNEQYF.